A selection of T cell receptor beta chains follows, all from one sample in a study of T cell responses to AZD1222 COVID-19 vaccine. Profiled with immunoSEQ multiplex PCR; TCRdb holds only in-frame clones, not every one. The sample includes fewer than 200,000 clones, about nine tenths of them seen just once. This sample comprised peripheral blood, obtained 28 days after the second AZD1222 dose. These receptors were obtained from an adult who received the AZD1222 COVID-19 vaccine. Each CDR3 is given with its conserved first and last residue. D genes are given only for firm matches. A row's size may be missing; if present it is once, few, many or a size class.

d_gene	v_gene	abundance	j_gene	CDR3aa	CDR3nt
NA	TRBV7-2	NA	TRBJ2-5	CASSLGELVPETQYF	TGTGCCAGCAGCTTAGGCGAATTAGTCCCAGAGACCCAGTACTTC
NA	TRBV4-1	NA	TRBJ2-2	CASSRSGELFF	TGCGCCAGCAGCCGGTCCGGGGAGCTGTTTTTT
TRBD1	TRBV6-1	NA	TRBJ1-1	CASSGGGQGWGTEAFF	TGTGCCAGCAGTGGAGGGGGACAGGGCTGGGGCACTGAAGCTTTCTTT
NA	TRBV5-4	NA	TRBJ2-5	CASSLVEGGTETQYF	TGTGCCAGCAGCTTGGTGGAGGGCGGGACGGAGACCCAGTACTTC
TRBD2	TRBV7-8	once	TRBJ2-5	CASSLSTGGPRETQYF	TGTGCCAGCAGCCTCTCAACGGGAGGGCCTCGGGAGACCCAGTACTTC
TRBD1	TRBV6-2/TRBV6-3	NA	TRBJ1-1	CASGQGGRTGQNTEAFF	TGTGCCAGCGGCCAGGGGGGGCGGACAGGCCAGAACACTGAAGCTTTCTTT
NA	TRBV6-2/TRBV6-3	NA	TRBJ1-5	CASSYISRTSSSNQPQHF	TGTGCCAGCAGTTACATAAGCCGCACCAGCTCTAGCAATCAGCCCCAGCATTTT
NA	TRBV6-5	NA	TRBJ2-3	CATREGGADTQYF	TGTGCCACTCGCGAGGGGGGGGCAGATACGCAGTATTTT
NA	TRBV19	NA	TRBJ1-6	CASSIGRYSPLHF	TGTGCCAGTAGCATCGGGAGGTATTCACCCCTCCACTTT
NA	TRBV10-2	NA	TRBJ2-2	CASRGTGGTGELFF	TGCGCCAGCCGAGGAACAGGAGGAACCGGGGAGCTGTTTTTT
TRBD1	TRBV10-3	NA	TRBJ2-1	CAISDLRDRDPYNEQFF	TGTGCCATCAGTGACCTCCGGGACAGGGATCCTTACAATGAGCAGTTCTTC
NA	TRBV6-5	NA	TRBJ1-5	CASSQNSNQPQHF	TGTGCCAGCTCTCAGAATAGCAATCAGCCCCAGCATTTT
NA	TRBV5-1	NA	TRBJ2-3	CASSLASGYTDTQYF	TGCGCCAGCAGCTTGGCGAGCGGATACACAGATACGCAGTATTTT
NA	TRBV21-1	once	TRBJ2-1	CASSKARAACYNEQFF	TGTGCCAGCAGCAAAGCGCGGGCAGCTTGCTACAATGAGCAGTTCTTC
NA	TRBV18	NA	TRBJ1-2	CASSPRGRAKLFNYGYTF	TGTGCCAGCTCACCACGAGGACGGGCCAAGCTTTTTAACTATGGCTACACCTTC
TRBD1	TRBV28	NA	TRBJ2-1	CASSRQGSFYGEQFF	TGTGCCAGCAGCCGACAGGGTAGCTTTTATGGCGAGCAGTTCTTC
TRBD1	TRBV9	NA	TRBJ2-1	CASSVEGGQGAHEQFF	TGTGCCAGCAGCGTAGAGGGGGGACAGGGGGCGCATGAGCAGTTCTTC
TRBD1	TRBV6-5	NA	TRBJ2-5	CASRQGVGKTQYF	TGTGCCAGCAGACAGGGGGTAGGAAAGACCCAGTACTTC
NA	TRBV30	once	TRBJ1-3	CAWSAQVKNTIYF	TGTGCCTGGAGTGCACAGGTGAAAAACACCATATATTTT
NA	TRBV7-9	NA	TRBJ1-2	CASSPPIDGYTF	TGTGCCAGCAGCCCCCCGATAGATGGCTACACCTTC
TRBD1	TRBV15	NA	TRBJ2-7	CATSRDKSGTGFWGQYF	TGTGCCACCAGCAGAGATAAAAGCGGGACAGGGTTCTGGGGGCAGTACTTC
NA	TRBV9	NA	TRBJ2-5	CASSATPGHQQETQYF	TGTGCCAGCAGCGCAACTCCGGGCCACCAACAAGAGACCCAGTACTTC
NA	TRBV11-2	once	TRBJ1-2	CASSLALARGRRSNYGYTF	TGTGCCAGCAGCTTGGCCCTTGCCCGGGGGCGCCGGTCTAACTATGGCTACACCTTC
NA	TRBV2	NA	TRBJ1-4	CASNGDTTNEKLFF	TGTGCCAGCAACGGGGACACAACTAATGAAAAACTGTTTTTT
NA	TRBV7-9	NA	TRBJ2-1	CASSAIDTSNNEQFF	TGTGCCAGCAGCGCTATTGACACGTCAAACAATGAGCAGTTCTTC
NA	TRBV9	NA	TRBJ1-1	CASSVAGNTEAFF	TGTGCCAGCAGCGTAGCCGGGAACACTGAAGCTTTCTTT
TRBD2	TRBV27	NA	TRBJ2-7	CASQSPQRGGHQYF	TGTGCCAGCCAATCCCCCCAGCGGGGGGGCCACCAGTACTTC
NA	TRBV19	NA	TRBJ2-1	CASSPGTGVNEQFF	TGTGCCAGTAGCCCCGGGACTGGAGTTAATGAGCAGTTCTTC
NA	TRBV27	once	TRBJ1-1	CASSLAGGGTEAFF	TGTGCCAGCAGTTTAGCTGGGGGCGGAACTGAAGCTTTCTTT
NA	TRBV5-1	NA	TRBJ2-3	CASSPDTSTDTQYF	TGCGCCAGCAGCCCCGACACTAGCACAGATACGCAGTATTTT
NA	TRBV6-5	NA	TRBJ2-1	CASSYGAASRAEQFF	TGTGCCAGCAGTTACGGGGCAGCCTCGCGTGCTGAGCAGTTCTTC
NA	TRBV2	NA	TRBJ2-7	CASSEAEPVFYEQYF	TGTGCCAGCAGTGAGGCCGAACCCGTTTTCTACGAGCAGTACTTC
TRBD1	TRBV30	NA	TRBJ2-2	CAWSLTGKAGELFF	TGTGCCTGGAGTTTGACAGGGAAGGCCGGGGAGCTGTTTTTT
NA	TRBV5-5	NA	TRBJ1-4	CASSLVNEKLFF	TGTGCCAGCAGCTTGGTAAATGAAAAACTGTTTTTT
TRBD1	TRBV18	NA	TRBJ2-7	CASSGTGPYEQYF	TGTGCCAGCTCCGGGACAGGGCCCTACGAGCAGTACTTC
NA	TRBV18	once	TRBJ1-5	CASSSGAIANQPQHF	TGTGCCAGCTCATCAGGGGCCATAGCAAATCAGCCCCAGCATTTT
NA	TRBV7-2	NA	TRBJ1-1	CASSSPGGRAAFF	TGTGCCAGCAGCTCTCCCGGGGGGAGGGCGGCTTTCTTT
NA	TRBV6-5	few	TRBJ1-2	CASSGYSLEDGYTF	TGTGCCAGCAGCGGCTACAGCCTCGAGGACGGCTACACCTTC
TRBD1	TRBV27	NA	TRBJ2-7	CASRTGLHYEQYF	TGTGCCAGCAGGACAGGGCTACACTACGAGCAGTACTTC
NA	TRBV6-5	NA	TRBJ2-3	CASSYDGVLRDTQYF	TGTGCCAGCAGTTACGACGGGGTCCTGAGAGATACGCAGTATTTT
NA	TRBV5-4	NA	TRBJ2-3	CASSFLHREKDTQYF	TGTGCCAGCAGCTTCCTTCACAGGGAGAAAGATACGCAGTATTTT
TRBD2	TRBV7-2	NA	TRBJ2-2	CASSLALRLAGDTGELFF	TGTGCCAGCAGCTTAGCGTTAAGATTAGCGGGAGATACCGGGGAGCTGTTTTTT